This TCR beta chain was profiled in a study of Ad26.COV2.S vaccination and SARS-CoV-2 variants. On the study more broadly: As a participant in COV1001, the donor was in the Ad26.COV2.S trial arm.

The method was immunoSEQ multiplex PCR; TCRdb's version includes in-frame clones alone and lacks a portion of them. The sample carries around 300,000 clones, around 89% recorded once. This clone occurred once. Other DNA sequences in this specimen translate into the identical CDR3. Treatment denoted: about 20 received Ad26.COV2.S at low or high dose, single or two shots; about 5 received placebo; per-sample allocation not given. Each sample was drawn 63 days after the first injection (of vaccine or placebo). The clonotype comes from a person between 18 and 65 years old who received the Ad26.COV2.S COVID-19 vaccine or a placebo. Sequenced material: peripheral blood, taken in a trial of Ad26.COV2.S vaccine versus placebo.

The CDR3 nucleotides are TGTGCCAGCAGCCTGATCAGGGGCAATCAGCCCCAGCATTTT. It encodes CASSLIRGNQPQHF. V is TRBV7-2 and J is TRBJ1-5, with D perhaps TRBD1 (5 bases). The CDR3 covers 14 residues. In germline, CDR1 is SGHTA, CDR2 FQGNSA. V was trimmed by 5 bases and J by 2 bases, leaving 10 bases between them.